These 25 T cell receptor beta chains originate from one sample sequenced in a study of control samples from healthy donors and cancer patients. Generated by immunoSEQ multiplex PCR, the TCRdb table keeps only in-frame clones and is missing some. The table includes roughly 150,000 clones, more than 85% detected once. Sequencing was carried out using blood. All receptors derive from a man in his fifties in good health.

DNA for the CDR3: TGCAGCGTTGTGGGACTAGCGGAGAAAGCCTCCGGGCCCTACGAGCAGTACTTC. It translates to CSVVGLAEKASGPYEQYF. The genes are TRBV29-1 and TRBJ2-7, with TRBD2 matching over 11 bases. Germline V CDR1 and CDR2: SQVTM, ANQGSEA. V shed 4 bases, J shed 2 bases, and the junction held 16 bases outside the gene matches. This CDR3 comprises 18 residues.

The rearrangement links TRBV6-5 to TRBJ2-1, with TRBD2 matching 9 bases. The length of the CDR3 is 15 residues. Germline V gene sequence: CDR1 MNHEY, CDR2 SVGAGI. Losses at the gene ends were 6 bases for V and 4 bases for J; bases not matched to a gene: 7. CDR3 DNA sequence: TGTGCCAGCAGCCGCAGCGGGAGGAGGTACAATGAGCAGTTCTTC. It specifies CASSRSGRRYNEQFF.

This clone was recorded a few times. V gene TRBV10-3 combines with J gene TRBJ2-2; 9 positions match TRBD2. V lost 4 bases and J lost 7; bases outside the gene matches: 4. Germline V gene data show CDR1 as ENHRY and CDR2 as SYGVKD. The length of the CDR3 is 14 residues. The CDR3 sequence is CAISVAGGNGELFF. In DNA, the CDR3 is TGTGCCATCAGTGTGGCGGGAGGGAACGGGGAGCTGTTTTTT.

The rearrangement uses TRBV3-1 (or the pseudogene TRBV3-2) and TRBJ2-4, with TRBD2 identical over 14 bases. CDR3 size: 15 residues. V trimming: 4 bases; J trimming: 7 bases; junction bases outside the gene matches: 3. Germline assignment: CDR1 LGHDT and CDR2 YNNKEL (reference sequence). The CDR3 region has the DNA TGTGCCAGCAGCCTCAGACTAGCGGGAGGGAACATTCAGTACTTC. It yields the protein CASSLRLAGGNIQYF.

CDR3 region: CASSLLQGGKTQYF. The CDR3 DNA reads TGTGCCAGCAGCTTACTACAGGGGGGAAAGACCCAGTACTTC. V is TRBV7-2 and J is TRBJ2-5; TRBD1 agrees at 8 bases. J gave up 6 bases and V 2 bases, and 5 bases lay outside the gene matches. CDR1 is SGHTA, CDR2 FQGNSA, per germline. The CDR3 covers 14 residues. The complete variable domain, with remaining parts taken from reference TRBV7-2 and TRBJ2-5, reads GAGVSQSPSNKVTEKGKDVELRCDPISGHTALYWYRQSLGQGLEFLIYFQGNSAPDKSGLPSDRFSAERTGGSVSTLTIQRTQQEDSAVYLCASSLLQGGKTQYFGPGTRLLVL.

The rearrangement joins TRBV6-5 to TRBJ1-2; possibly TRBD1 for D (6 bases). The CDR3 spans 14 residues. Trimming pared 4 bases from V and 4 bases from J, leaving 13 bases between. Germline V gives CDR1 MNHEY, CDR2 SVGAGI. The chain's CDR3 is CASSWGGQTYGYTF. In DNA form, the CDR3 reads TGTGCCAGCAGTTGGGGAGGACAGACCTATGGCTACACCTTC.

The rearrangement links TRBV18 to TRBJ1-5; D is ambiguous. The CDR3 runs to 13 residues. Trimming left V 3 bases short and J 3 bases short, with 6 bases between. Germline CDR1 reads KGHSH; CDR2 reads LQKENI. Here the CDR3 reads CASSPWDNQPQHF. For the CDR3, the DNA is TGTGCCAGCTCACCGTGGGACAATCAGCCCCAGCATTTT.

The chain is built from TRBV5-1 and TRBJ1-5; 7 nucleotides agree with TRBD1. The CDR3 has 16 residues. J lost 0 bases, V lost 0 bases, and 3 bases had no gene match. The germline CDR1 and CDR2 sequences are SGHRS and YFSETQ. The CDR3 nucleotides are TGCGCCAGCAGCTTGGGGCCAGGGGGTAGCAATCAGCCCCAGCATTTT. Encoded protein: CASSLGPGGSNQPQHF.

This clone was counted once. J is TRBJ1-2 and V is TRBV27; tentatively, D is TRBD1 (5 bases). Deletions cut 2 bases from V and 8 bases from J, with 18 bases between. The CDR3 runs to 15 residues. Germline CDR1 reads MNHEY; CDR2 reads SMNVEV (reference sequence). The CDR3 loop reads CASSLEEGPHWGYTF. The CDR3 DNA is TGTGCCAGCAGTTTAGAAGAGGGGCCCCATTGGGGCTACACCTTC.

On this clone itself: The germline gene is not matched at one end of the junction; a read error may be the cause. The CDR3 coding sequence is TGTGCCAGCAGCATGCCCGGGACTAGCGGGAGTATCAATTTT. Encoded protein: CASSMPGTSGSINF. This chain uses TRBV7-3 with TRBJ2-3; 14 bases agree with TRBD2. This CDR3 has 14 amino acids. Germline V lookup: CDR1 SGHTA, CDR2 FQGTGA.

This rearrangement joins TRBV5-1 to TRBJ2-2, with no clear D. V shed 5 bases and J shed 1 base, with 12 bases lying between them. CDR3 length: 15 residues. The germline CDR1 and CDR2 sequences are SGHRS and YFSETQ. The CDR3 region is CASRAGPGNTGELFF. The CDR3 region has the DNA TGCGCCAGCAGGGCCGGGCCGGGGAACACCGGGGAGCTGTTTTTT.

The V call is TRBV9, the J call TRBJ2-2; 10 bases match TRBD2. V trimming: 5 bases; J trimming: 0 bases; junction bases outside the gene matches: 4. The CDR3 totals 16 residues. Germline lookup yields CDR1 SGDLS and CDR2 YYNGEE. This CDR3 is CASRTGLAANTGELFF. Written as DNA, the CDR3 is TGTGCCAGCAGAACCGGACTAGCGGCGAACACCGGGGAGCTGTTTTTT.

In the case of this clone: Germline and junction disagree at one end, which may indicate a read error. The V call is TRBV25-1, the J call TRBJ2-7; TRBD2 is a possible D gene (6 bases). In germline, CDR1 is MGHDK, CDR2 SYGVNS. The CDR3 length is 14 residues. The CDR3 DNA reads TGTGCCAGCAGTGTATACGGGGTGGACTACGATCAGTACTTC. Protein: CASSVYGVDYDQYF.

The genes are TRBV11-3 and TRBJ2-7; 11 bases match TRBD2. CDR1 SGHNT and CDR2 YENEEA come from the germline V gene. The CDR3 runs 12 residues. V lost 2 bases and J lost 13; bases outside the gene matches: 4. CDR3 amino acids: CASSLSSGRTYF. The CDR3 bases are TGTGCCAGCAGCTTATCTAGCGGGAGGACCTACTTC.

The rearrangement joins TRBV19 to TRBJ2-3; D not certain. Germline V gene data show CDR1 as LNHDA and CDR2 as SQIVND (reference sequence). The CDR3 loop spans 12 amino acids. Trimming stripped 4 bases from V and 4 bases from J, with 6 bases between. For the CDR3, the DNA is TGTGCCAGTAGTACGTTAGCAGATACGCAGTATTTT. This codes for CASSTLADTQYF.

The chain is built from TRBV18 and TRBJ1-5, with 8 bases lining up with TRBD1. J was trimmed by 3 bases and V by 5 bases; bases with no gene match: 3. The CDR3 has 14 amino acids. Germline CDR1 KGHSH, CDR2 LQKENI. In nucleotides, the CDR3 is TGTGCCAGCTCAAAGGACAGGGACAATCAGCCCCAGCATTTT. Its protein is CASSKDRDNQPQHF.

The chain's CDR3 is CSAIWSDTQYF. The DNA of the CDR3 is TGCAGCGCTATCTGGTCAGATACGCAGTATTTT. The gene calls are TRBV29-1 and TRBJ2-3; D call uncertain. The length of the CDR3 is 11 residues. The V gene lost 7 bases and the J gene lost 4 bases, with 9 bases spanning the gap. Per germline, CDR1 SQVTM and CDR2 ANQGSEA.

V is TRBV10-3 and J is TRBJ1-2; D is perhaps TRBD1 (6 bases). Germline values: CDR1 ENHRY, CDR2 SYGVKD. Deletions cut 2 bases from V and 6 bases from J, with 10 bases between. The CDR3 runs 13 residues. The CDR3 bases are TGTGCCATCAGTGAGGGACAGCTCAATGGCTACACCTTC. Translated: CAISEGQLNGYTF.

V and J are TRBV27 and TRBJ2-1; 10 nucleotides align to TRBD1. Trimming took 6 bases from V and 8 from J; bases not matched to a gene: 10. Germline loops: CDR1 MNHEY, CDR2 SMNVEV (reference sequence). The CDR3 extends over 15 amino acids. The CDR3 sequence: CASSPGTGVNDEQFF. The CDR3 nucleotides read TGTGCCAGCAGCCCCGGGACAGGGGTGAACGATGAGCAGTTCTTC.

The CDR3 region is CASSSSMTGEQYF. The DNA of the CDR3 is TGCGCCAGCAGCTCCTCGATGACTGGCGAGCAGTACTTC. The chain carries TRBV5-1 and TRBJ2-7, with unresolved D. Trimming removed 3 bases at V and 6 bases at J, with 13 bases between. CDR1 and CDR2 from the germline V gene are SGHRS and YFSETQ. The CDR3 runs to 13 residues.

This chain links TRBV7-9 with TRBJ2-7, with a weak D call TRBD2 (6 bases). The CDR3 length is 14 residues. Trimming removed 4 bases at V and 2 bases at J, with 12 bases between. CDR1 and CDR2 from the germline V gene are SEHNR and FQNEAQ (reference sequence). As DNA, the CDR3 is TGTGCCAGCAGCTCGTCCGGGACTCCCTACGAGCAGTACTTC. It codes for CASSSSGTPYEQYF.

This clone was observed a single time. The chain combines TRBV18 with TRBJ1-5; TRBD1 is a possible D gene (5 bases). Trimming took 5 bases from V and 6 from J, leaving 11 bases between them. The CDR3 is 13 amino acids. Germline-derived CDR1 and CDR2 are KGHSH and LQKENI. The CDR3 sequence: CASSLGEFQPQHF. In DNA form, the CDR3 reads TGTGCCAGCTCATTGGGGGAGTTTCAGCCCCAGCATTTT. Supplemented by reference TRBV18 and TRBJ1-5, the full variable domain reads NAGVMQNPRHLVRRRGQEARLRCSPMKGHSHVYWYRQLPEEGLKFMVYLQKENIIDESGMPKERFSAEFPKEGPSILRIQQVVRGDSAAYFCASSLGEFQPQHFGDGTRLSIL.

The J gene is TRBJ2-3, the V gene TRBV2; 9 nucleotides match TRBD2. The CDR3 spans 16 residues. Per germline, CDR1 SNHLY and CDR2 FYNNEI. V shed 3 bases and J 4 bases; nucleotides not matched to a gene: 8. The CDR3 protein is CASSDMAGGWADTQYF. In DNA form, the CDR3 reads TGTGCCAGCAGTGATATGGCGGGAGGGTGGGCAGATACGCAGTATTTT.

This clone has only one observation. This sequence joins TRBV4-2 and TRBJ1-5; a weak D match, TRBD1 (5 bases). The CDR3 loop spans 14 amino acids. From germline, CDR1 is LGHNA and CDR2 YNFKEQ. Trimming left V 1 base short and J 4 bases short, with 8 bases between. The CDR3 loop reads CASSQASGNQPQHF. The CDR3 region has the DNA TGTGCCAGCAGCCAAGCTTCAGGGAATCAGCCCCAGCATTTT.

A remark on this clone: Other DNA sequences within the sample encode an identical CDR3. The CDR3 region is CASRPGQYNQPQHF. The CDR3 DNA reads as TGTGCCAGCAGGCCGGGACAGTACAATCAGCCCCAGCATTTT. This sequence joins TRBV28 and TRBJ1-5; TRBD1 matches 7 bases. CDR3 length equals 14 residues. V was pared by 6 bases and J by 3 bases, with 5 bases of the junction left unmatched. Germline CDR1 reads MDHEN; CDR2 reads SYDVKM.